This TCR beta chain was identified during a study of metastatic and nonmetastatic thyroid tumors. Study as a whole: A comparison of repertoires was made across blood and tumor or nodule tissue from malignant and benign thyroid patients.

Study processing details: CDR3 differences across clinicopathological groups were used to build a distant-metastasis classifier for papillary thyroid cancer. TCRdb re-clonotyped the PCR reads via MiXCR. V and J calls and clone size were set by TCRdb, not the authors. The table includes about 20,000 clones, less than 20% detected once. Not a single patient had been given any form of treatment at any point before undergoing thyroid surgery. V gave up 2 bases and J gave up 7 bases, with 13 bases separating them. Germline loops: CDR1 LGHNA, CDR2 YNFKEQ. The CDR3 runs 14 residues. This clone showed up many times.

The chain uses TRBV4-2 and TRBJ2-3; possibly TRBD2 for D (6 bases). Sequencing input: blood. The sequence came from a female donor with papillary thyroid cancer or a benign thyroid nodule (not recorded which). Some clones in this sample may be carry-over from other donors' samples. The CDR3: CASSQSETSYTQYF. The CDR3 DNA reads as TGTGCCAGCAGCCAAAGTGAAACTAGCTATACGCAGTATTTT.